A selection of T cell receptor beta chains follows, all from one sample in a study of CD8 T cells in ankylosing spondylitis. TCRdb itself ran the 5' RACE reads through MiXCR, one entry per CDR3 protein. The sample contains hundreds of thousands of distinct CDR3 sequences, around 21% of which appear only once. Sample: blood, either unsorted or a sorted T cell fraction (not recorded which). These TCRs come from a female donor with ankylosing spondylitis or in good health (not recorded which). Both conserved end residues are part of each CDR3. The order of the fields is clone size, D gene, V gene, CDR3 length, J gene, CDR3 DNA, CDR3 protein. D genes are given only for firm matches. Not every row has a clone size; where given, it reads once, few, many or a size class.

>few|-|TRBV20-1|13|TRBJ1-2
TGCAGTGCAGCGACAAACCTTAGGGATGGCTACACCTTC
CSAATNLRDGYTF
>many|-|TRBV7-3|15|TRBJ1-1
TGTGCCAGCAGCTTAAAGGCGGGACAAGGGACTGAAGCTTTCTTT
CASSLKAGQGTEAFF
>many|-|TRBV10-3|14|TRBJ2-7
TGTGCCATCAGCAAGACTTCCCAAGGGGACGAGCAGTACTTC
CAISKTSQGDEQYF
>few|-|TRBV6-5|13|TRBJ1-2
TGTGCCAGCAGTTACAGGAATGGATACGGCTACACCTTC
CASSYRNGYGYTF
>many|-|TRBV5-1|14|TRBJ1-1
TGCGCCAGCAGCTTGGGAGGGGAGGACACTGAAGCTTTCTTT
CASSLGGEDTEAFF
>many|-|TRBV29-1|13|TRBJ2-1
TGCAGCGTTGTCAGGACGTCCTACAATGAGCAGTTCTTC
CSVVRTSYNEQFF
>-|TRBD1|TRBV6-4|16|TRBJ2-1
TGTGCCAGCAGGTCGCCGACAGGGCGATATTACAATGAGCAGTTCTTC
CASRSPTGRYYNEQFF
>-|-|TRBV6-5|12|TRBJ1-1
TGTGCCAGCAGTTACTCTGGCGCTGAAGCTTTCTTT
CASSYSGAEAFF
>few|-|TRBV3-1|15|TRBJ2-1
TGTGCCAGCAGCTGGGATGGTGGGGAGTACAATGAGCAGTTCTTC
CASSWDGGEYNEQFF
>-|-|TRBV4-3|13|TRBJ2-3
TGCGCCAGCGCGGCGGCCCTTCGGGATACGCAGTATTTT
CASAAALRDTQYF
>few|TRBD1|TRBV15|15|TRBJ1-1
TGTGCCACCAGCAGAGTAATGGGACAGGGTAATGAAGCTTTCTTT
CATSRVMGQGNEAFF
>-|-|TRBV7-2|15|TRBJ2-7
TGTGCCAGCAGCTCTACGGGGGGACAGTTCTACGAGCAGTACTTC
CASSSTGGQFYEQYF
>-|-|TRBV29-1|14|TRBJ2-3
TGCAGCGTGGCCGGGACTTCGGGGACAGATACGCAGTATTTT
CSVAGTSGTDTQYF
>few|TRBD1|TRBV6-1|13|TRBJ1-1
TGTGCCAGCAGACGACAGGGAGCTACTGAAGCTTTCTTT
CASRRQGATEAFF
>-|TRBD1|TRBV2|13|TRBJ2-5
TGTGCCAGCAGCGGGACAGGTGGATCGGCCCAGTACTTC
CASSGTGGSAQYF
>few|-|TRBV3-1|16|TRBJ2-1
TGTGCCAGCAGCCAAGAATTAGGCGGGACCAACAATGAGCAGTTCTTC
CASSQELGGTNNEQFF
>-|-|TRBV10-3|16|TRBJ2-5
TGTGCCATCAGTGATCCCGGGGGCGCCTCCGGGGAGACCCAGTACTTC
CAISDPGGASGETQYF
>-|-|TRBV7-2|15|TRBJ1-1
TGTGCCAGCAGCTTATTAGACAGCTTGAACACTGAAGCTTTCTTT
CASSLLDSLNTEAFF
>-|-|TRBV7-2|13|TRBJ2-5
TGTGCCAGCAGCTCCCTGCTTCAAGAGACCCAGTACTTC
CASSSLLQETQYF
>many|-|TRBV6-6|12|TRBJ1-2
TGTGCCAGCAGTTACGACAATCATGGCTACACCTTC
CASSYDNHGYTF
>few|TRBD2|TRBV29-1|12|TRBJ2-2
TGCAGCGTGAGGCGGGAGACCGGGGAGCTGTTTTTT
CSVRRETGELFF